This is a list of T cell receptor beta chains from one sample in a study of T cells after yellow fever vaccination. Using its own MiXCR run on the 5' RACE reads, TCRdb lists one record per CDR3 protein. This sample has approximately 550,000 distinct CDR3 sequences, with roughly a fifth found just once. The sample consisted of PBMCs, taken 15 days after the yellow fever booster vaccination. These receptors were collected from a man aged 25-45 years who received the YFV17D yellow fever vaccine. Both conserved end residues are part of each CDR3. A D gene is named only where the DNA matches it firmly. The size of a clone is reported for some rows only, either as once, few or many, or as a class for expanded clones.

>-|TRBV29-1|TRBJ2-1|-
CSVRGSEQFF
TGCAGCGTGCGAGGGAGTGAGCAGTTCTTC
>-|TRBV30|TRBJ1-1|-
CAWRGQTEAFF
TGTGCCTGGAGAGGGCAGACAGAAGCTTTCTTT
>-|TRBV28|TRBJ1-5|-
CASSSEAAGYQPQHF
TGTGCCAGCAGTTCGGAAGCGGCGGGGTATCAGCCCCAGCATTTT
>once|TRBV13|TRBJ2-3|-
CASSLGVGARTDTQYF
TGTGCCAGCAGCCTGGGAGTAGGGGCTAGGACAGATACGCAGTATTTT
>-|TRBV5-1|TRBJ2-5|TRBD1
CASSSRTGGGETQYF
TGCGCCAGCAGCTCCCGGACAGGGGGAGGAGAGACCCAGTACTTC
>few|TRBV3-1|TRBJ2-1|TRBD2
CASSYGTSGSSQEQFF
TGTGCCAGCAGCTATGGGACTAGCGGGAGTTCTCAGGAGCAGTTCTTC
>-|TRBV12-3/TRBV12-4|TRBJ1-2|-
CASSISGYGYTF
TGTGCCAGTTCTATTTCAGGGTATGGCTACACCTTC
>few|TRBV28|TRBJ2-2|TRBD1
CASSLGGQRYTGELFF
TGTGCCAGCAGTTTAGGGGGACAGCGCTACACCGGGGAGCTGTTTTTT
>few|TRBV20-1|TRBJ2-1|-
CSASVLYNEQFF
TGCAGTGCTAGTGTGCTTTACAATGAGCAGTTCTTC
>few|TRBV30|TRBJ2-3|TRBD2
CAWSGLAGGASTDTQYF
TGTGCCTGGAGTGGTCTAGCGGGAGGGGCTAGCACAGATACGCAGTATTTT
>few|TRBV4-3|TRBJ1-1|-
CASARTDRTEAFF
TGCGCCAGCGCAAGGACGGATCGGACTGAAGCTTTCTTT
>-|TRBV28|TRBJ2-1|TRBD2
CASSPMVASGNEQFF
TGTGCCAGCAGCCCAATGGTGGCTAGCGGTAATGAGCAGTTCTTC
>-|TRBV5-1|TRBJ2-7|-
CASSLGSRGVAEQYF
TGCGCCAGCAGCTTGGGTTCCCGGGGAGTGGCCGAGCAGTACTTC
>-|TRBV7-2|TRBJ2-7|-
CASSLEVAIYEQYF
TGTGCCAGCAGCTTAGAGGTGGCGATCTACGAGCAGTACTTC
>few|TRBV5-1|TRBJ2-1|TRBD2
CASSLGSGRFEQFF
TGCGCCAGCAGCTTGGGCAGCGGGAGATTTGAGCAGTTCTTC
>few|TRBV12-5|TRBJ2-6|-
CASGVSGANVLTF
TGTGCTAGTGGAGTCTCTGGGGCCAACGTCCTGACTTTC
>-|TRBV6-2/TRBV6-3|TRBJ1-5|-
CASSYLATDQPQHF
TGTGCCAGCAGTTATCTCGCGACAGACCAGCCCCAGCATTTT
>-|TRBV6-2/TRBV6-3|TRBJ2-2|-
CASSNTARGASDTGELFF
TGTGCCAGCAGCAATACTGCCAGAGGGGCGTCGGACACCGGGGAGCTGTTTTTT
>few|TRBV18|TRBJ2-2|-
CATNSQALNTGELFF
TGTGCCACCAACTCACAGGCGCTGAACACCGGGGAGCTGTTTTTT
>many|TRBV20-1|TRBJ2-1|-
CSASAESSYNEQFF
TGCAGTGCTTCGGCGGAGAGCTCCTACAATGAGCAGTTCTTC
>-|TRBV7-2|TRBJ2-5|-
CASSLQSGDSQETQYF
TGTGCCAGCAGCTTACAGTCGGGTGACAGCCAAGAGACCCAGTACTTC
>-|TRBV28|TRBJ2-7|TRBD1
CASSFSRGLGPYEQYF
TGTGCCAGCAGTTTCTCTAGGGGGCTAGGGCCCTACGAGCAGTACTTC